These T cell receptor beta chains were read from a single sample in a study of cytomegalovirus exposure and HLA in healthy donors. Some clones are missing from TCRdb's copy, which holds only in-frame ones; the method was immunoSEQ multiplex PCR. The table includes 90,000 to 120,000 clones, over 75% detected once. Sequenced material: PBMCs. These receptors originate from a man aged 25 to 45 in good health and CMV-seronegative. Each CDR3 is given with its conserved first and last residue. The order of the fields is V gene, D gene, J gene, clone size, CDR3 DNA, CDR3 protein. D genes are given only for firm matches. Expanded clones get a size class; other rows say once, few or many, or leave the size out.

v_call: TRBV5-5
d_call: -
j_call: TRBJ2-3
clone_size: once
cdr3_nt: TGTGCCAGCAGCCGCCCCCTAGCAACGCAGTATTTT
cdr3_aa: CASSRPLATQYF

v_call: TRBV25-1
d_call: TRBD2
j_call: TRBJ2-1
clone_size: -
cdr3_nt: TGTGCCAGCAGTAAGACTAGCGGGGGAAACAATGAGCAGTTCTTC
cdr3_aa: CASSKTSGGNNEQFF

v_call: TRBV25-1
d_call: TRBD1
j_call: TRBJ2-1
clone_size: -
cdr3_nt: TGTGCCAGCAGGGGACAGGGGATTTACAATGAGCAGTTCTTC
cdr3_aa: CASRGQGIYNEQFF

v_call: TRBV19
d_call: TRBD1
j_call: TRBJ1-2
clone_size: -
cdr3_nt: TGTGCCAGTAGTACCTATTACCGGGACAGGGAGGATCCTAACGGTGGCTACACCTTC
cdr3_aa: CASSTYYRDREDPNGGYTF

v_call: TRBV11-2
d_call: TRBD1
j_call: TRBJ2-1
clone_size: once
cdr3_nt: TGTGCCAGCAGCCCCTGGGGACAGGGAGTACATGAGCAGTTCTTC
cdr3_aa: CASSPWGQGVHEQFF

v_call: TRBV13
d_call: -
j_call: TRBJ1-1
clone_size: -
cdr3_nt: TGTGCCAGCAGCTTAGGGGGGGGTATGAACACTGAAGCTTTCTTT
cdr3_aa: CASSLGGGMNTEAFF

v_call: TRBV29-1
d_call: -
j_call: TRBJ2-3
clone_size: -
cdr3_nt: TGCAGCGGCCTCCGAGCCCGCACAGATACGCAGTATTTT
cdr3_aa: CSGLRARTDTQYF

v_call: TRBV10-1
d_call: TRBD1
j_call: TRBJ2-7
clone_size: once
cdr3_nt: TGCGCCAGCAGTCCATATACAGGGGTGTACGAGCAGTACTTC
cdr3_aa: CASSPYTGVYEQYF

v_call: TRBV2
d_call: -
j_call: TRBJ1-1
clone_size: -
cdr3_nt: TGTGCCAGTCGGGGGTTGCGAAACACTGAAGCTTTCTTT
cdr3_aa: CASRGLRNTEAFF

v_call: TRBV4-1
d_call: TRBD1
j_call: TRBJ2-7
clone_size: -
cdr3_nt: TGCGCCAGCAGCCAATCAGACAGGGTACTCTACGAGCAGTACTTC
cdr3_aa: CASSQSDRVLYEQYF

v_call: TRBV6-1
d_call: -
j_call: TRBJ1-2
clone_size: -
cdr3_nt: TGTGCCAGCAGTGAAAGGCAGGGAAACTATGGCTACACCTTC
cdr3_aa: CASSERQGNYGYTF

v_call: TRBV28
d_call: -
j_call: TRBJ2-1
clone_size: -
cdr3_nt: TGTGCCAGCAGTACCTCGCGGGACTCCTACAATGAGCAGTTCTTC
cdr3_aa: CASSTSRDSYNEQFF

v_call: TRBV9
d_call: TRBD2
j_call: TRBJ2-7
clone_size: -
cdr3_nt: TGTGCCAGCAGCCCCCGGGGGGGACCTCCCTACGAGCAGTACTTC
cdr3_aa: CASSPRGGPPYEQYF

v_call: TRBV7-3
d_call: -
j_call: TRBJ2-7
clone_size: -
cdr3_nt: TGTGCCAGCAGCTTGGCCTCCCTAGGCGAGCAGTACTTC
cdr3_aa: CASSLASLGEQYF

v_call: TRBV5-8
d_call: TRBD1
j_call: TRBJ2-1
clone_size: once
cdr3_nt: TGTGCCAGCAGCTTGGAGTGGGTACAGGGGGCGAATGAGCAGTTCTTC
cdr3_aa: CASSLEWVQGANEQFF

v_call: TRBV10-3
d_call: TRBD1
j_call: TRBJ2-7
clone_size: -
cdr3_nt: TGTGCCATCAGTGAGACAGGGGTCATCTACGAGCAGTACTTC
cdr3_aa: CAISETGVIYEQYF

v_call: TRBV10-2
d_call: TRBD2
j_call: TRBJ2-5
clone_size: -
cdr3_nt: TGCGCCAGTCATCCGACTAGCGGGAGTGTGGGGCTCCAGTACTTC
cdr3_aa: CASHPTSGSVGLQYF

v_call: TRBV2
d_call: TRBD2
j_call: TRBJ2-3
clone_size: once
cdr3_nt: TGTGCCAGCGATGGGACTAGAAACACAGATACGCAGTATTTT
cdr3_aa: CASDGTRNTDTQYF

v_call: TRBV5-1
d_call: -
j_call: TRBJ2-7
clone_size: -
cdr3_nt: TGCGCCAGCAGCAACGGTCCCTACGAGCAGTACTTC
cdr3_aa: CASSNGPYEQYF

v_call: TRBV19
d_call: -
j_call: TRBJ2-3
clone_size: -
cdr3_nt: TGTGCCAGTAGTATGAGGGATACGCAGTATTTT
cdr3_aa: CASSMRDTQYF

v_call: TRBV6-4
d_call: TRBD1
j_call: TRBJ2-3
clone_size: -
cdr3_nt: TGTGCCAGCAGTGACGGACAGGGGAGCACAGATACGCAGTATTTT
cdr3_aa: CASSDGQGSTDTQYF

v_call: TRBV2
d_call: -
j_call: TRBJ2-7
clone_size: -
cdr3_nt: TGTGCCAGCAGTGAAAGTCTAGCTGGCGAGCAGTACTTC
cdr3_aa: CASSESLAGEQYF

v_call: TRBV9
d_call: TRBD1
j_call: TRBJ2-7
clone_size: -
cdr3_nt: TGTGCCAGCAGCGTAGAGGGACAGGCCTCCTACGAGCAGTACTTC
cdr3_aa: CASSVEGQASYEQYF

v_call: TRBV7-9
d_call: TRBD2
j_call: TRBJ2-2
clone_size: -
cdr3_nt: TGTGCCAGCAGCCCCGGGGTAGCGGGAGGAAGGACCGGGGAGCTGTTTTTT
cdr3_aa: CASSPGVAGGRTGELFF

v_call: TRBV10-1
d_call: -
j_call: TRBJ2-2
clone_size: -
cdr3_nt: TGCGCCAGCAGTGCTCCTAGCGAGCACGGGGAGCTGTTTTTT
cdr3_aa: CASSAPSEHGELFF

v_call: TRBV6-5
d_call: TRBD2
j_call: TRBJ2-7
clone_size: -
cdr3_nt: TGTACGGGGGGACCGGGGCCCCACGAGCAGTACTTC
cdr3_aa: CTGGPGPHEQYF

v_call: TRBV6-5
d_call: TRBD1
j_call: TRBJ1-5
clone_size: few
cdr3_nt: TGTGCCAGCAGGAAGACAGGGCGAGGTCAGCCCCAGCATTTT
cdr3_aa: CASRKTGRGQPQHF

v_call: TRBV21-1
d_call: -
j_call: TRBJ1-4
clone_size: -
cdr3_nt: TGTGCCAGCAGCAAAGTCCCAGGGCGCGAAAAACTGTTTTTT
cdr3_aa: CASSKVPGREKLFF

v_call: TRBV7-9
d_call: -
j_call: TRBJ1-1
clone_size: few
cdr3_nt: TGTGCCAGCAGCTCCGGGCGGGACCGCCGGTTTATTGAAGCTTTCTTT
cdr3_aa: CASSSGRDRRFIEAFF

v_call: TRBV6-1
d_call: TRBD1
j_call: TRBJ2-7
clone_size: -
cdr3_nt: TGTGCCAGCAGGAACAGGGGGCTGGGCTCCTACGAGCAGTACTTC
cdr3_aa: CASRNRGLGSYEQYF

v_call: TRBV5-5
d_call: -
j_call: TRBJ2-7
clone_size: few
cdr3_nt: TGTGCCAGCAGCTCCCCGGTGAAAGGGGACGAGCAGTACTTC
cdr3_aa: CASSSPVKGDEQYF

v_call: TRBV23-1
d_call: TRBD1
j_call: TRBJ2-7
clone_size: once
cdr3_nt: TGCGCCAGCAGTCGAGCCGGGACAGGGGACCACGAGCAGTACTTC
cdr3_aa: CASSRAGTGDHEQYF

v_call: TRBV5-4
d_call: TRBD2
j_call: TRBJ2-3
clone_size: few
cdr3_nt: TGTGCCAGCAGCTTTAGCGGGTTCGCATCTCGCGATACGCAGTATTTT
cdr3_aa: CASSFSGFASRDTQYF

v_call: TRBV19
d_call: -
j_call: TRBJ1-1
clone_size: -
cdr3_nt: TGTGCCAGTAGTATCCCAACTACGGGGAACACTGAAGCTTTCTTT
cdr3_aa: CASSIPTTGNTEAFF

v_call: TRBV5-1
d_call: -
j_call: TRBJ1-1
clone_size: -
cdr3_nt: TGCGCCAGCAGCCCACGGCCGGGGAAAAACACTGAAGCTTTCTTT
cdr3_aa: CASSPRPGKNTEAFF

v_call: TRBV27
d_call: -
j_call: TRBJ1-4
clone_size: few
cdr3_nt: TGTGCCAGCAGGGGCGAATTGAAAAAACTGTTTTTT
cdr3_aa: CASRGELKKLFF

v_call: TRBV28
d_call: TRBD2
j_call: TRBJ2-7
clone_size: -
cdr3_nt: TGTGCCAGCAGCCCCGTAGCGGGAGACTTTGAGCAGTACTTC
cdr3_aa: CASSPVAGDFEQYF

v_call: TRBV6-1
d_call: -
j_call: TRBJ2-2
clone_size: -
cdr3_nt: TGTGCCAGCAGGACTGCGGGAAGTTGGTCCGGGGAGCTGTTTTTT
cdr3_aa: CASRTAGSWSGELFF

v_call: TRBV28
d_call: -
j_call: TRBJ2-7
clone_size: -
cdr3_nt: TGTGCCAGCAGCCCTTCGGGGTACTCCTACGAGCAGTACTTC
cdr3_aa: CASSPSGYSYEQYF

v_call: TRBV28
d_call: -
j_call: TRBJ1-2
clone_size: -
cdr3_nt: TGTGCCAGCAGGGCGGGGGCTGGCTATGGCTACACCTTC
cdr3_aa: CASRAGAGYGYTF

v_call: TRBV7-6
d_call: -
j_call: TRBJ2-5
clone_size: -
cdr3_nt: TGTGCCAGCAGCCCCACCGGGAGTGCGGAGACCCAGTACTTC
cdr3_aa: CASSPTGSAETQYF

v_call: TRBV2
d_call: TRBD2
j_call: TRBJ2-3
clone_size: -
cdr3_nt: TGTGCCAGCACCGGGCGGGGGGGCACAGATACGCAGTATTTT
cdr3_aa: CASTGRGGTDTQYF

v_call: TRBV10-1
d_call: TRBD1
j_call: TRBJ2-7
clone_size: -
cdr3_nt: TGCGCCAGCAACCTGGACAGGTACTTGGATCCCTACGAGCAGTACTTC
cdr3_aa: CASNLDRYLDPYEQYF

v_call: TRBV6-4
d_call: TRBD1
j_call: TRBJ1-1
clone_size: -
cdr3_nt: TGTGCCAGCAGTGACGGGGACAGGGGGCGAGCTTTCTTT
cdr3_aa: CASSDGDRGRAFF

v_call: TRBV10-3
d_call: -
j_call: TRBJ2-1
clone_size: -
cdr3_nt: TGTGCCATCAGTGAGTCGACAGGGACTTGGAATGAGCAGTTCTTC
cdr3_aa: CAISESTGTWNEQFF

v_call: TRBV4-1
d_call: -
j_call: TRBJ2-7
clone_size: -
cdr3_nt: TGCGCCAGCAGCCAAGTTTTGCGCGTCGGCGAGCAGTACTTC
cdr3_aa: CASSQVLRVGEQYF

v_call: TRBV9
d_call: -
j_call: TRBJ2-7
clone_size: -
cdr3_nt: TGTGCCAGCAGCGTAGGAGAGGGACTCTACGAGCAGTACTTC
cdr3_aa: CASSVGEGLYEQYF

v_call: TRBV2
d_call: -
j_call: TRBJ2-3
clone_size: -
cdr3_nt: TGTGCCAGCACGGTACAGGCCTCTAGCACAGATACGCAGTATTTT
cdr3_aa: CASTVQASSTDTQYF

v_call: TRBV13
d_call: -
j_call: TRBJ2-3
clone_size: -
cdr3_nt: TGTGCCAGCAGCTCCCTCCGGGATACGCAGTATTTT
cdr3_aa: CASSSLRDTQYF